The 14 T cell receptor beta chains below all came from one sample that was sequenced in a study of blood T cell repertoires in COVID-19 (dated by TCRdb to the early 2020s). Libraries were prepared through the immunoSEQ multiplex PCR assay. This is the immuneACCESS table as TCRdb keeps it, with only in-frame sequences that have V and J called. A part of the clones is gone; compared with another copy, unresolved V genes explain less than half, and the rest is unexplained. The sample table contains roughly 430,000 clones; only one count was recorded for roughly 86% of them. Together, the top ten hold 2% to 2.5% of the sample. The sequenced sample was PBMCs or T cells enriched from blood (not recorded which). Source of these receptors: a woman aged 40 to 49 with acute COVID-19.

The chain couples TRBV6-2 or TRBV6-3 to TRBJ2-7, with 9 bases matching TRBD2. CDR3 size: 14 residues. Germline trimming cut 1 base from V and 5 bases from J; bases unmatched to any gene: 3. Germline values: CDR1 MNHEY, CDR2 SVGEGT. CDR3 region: CASSYWTSEDEQYF. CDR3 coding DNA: TGTGCCAGCAGTTACTGGACTAGCGAGGACGAGCAGTACTTC.

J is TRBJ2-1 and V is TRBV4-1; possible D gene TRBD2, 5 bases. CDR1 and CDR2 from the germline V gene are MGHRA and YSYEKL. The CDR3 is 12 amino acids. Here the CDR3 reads CATGFPYNEQFF. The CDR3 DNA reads TGCGCAACGGGGTTCCCCTACAATGAGCAGTTCTTC.

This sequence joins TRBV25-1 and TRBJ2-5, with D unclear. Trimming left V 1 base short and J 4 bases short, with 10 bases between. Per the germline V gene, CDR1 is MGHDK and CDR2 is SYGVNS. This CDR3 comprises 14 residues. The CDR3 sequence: CASSESTGRETQYF. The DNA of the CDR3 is TGTGCCAGCAGTGAATCGACGGGTAGAGAGACCCAGTACTTC. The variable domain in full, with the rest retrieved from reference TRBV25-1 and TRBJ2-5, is EADIYQTPRYLVIGTGKKITLECSQTMGHDKMYWYQQDPGMELHLIHYSYGVNSTEKGDLSSESTVSRIRTEHFPLTLESARPSHTSQYLCASSESTGRETQYFGPGTRLLVL.

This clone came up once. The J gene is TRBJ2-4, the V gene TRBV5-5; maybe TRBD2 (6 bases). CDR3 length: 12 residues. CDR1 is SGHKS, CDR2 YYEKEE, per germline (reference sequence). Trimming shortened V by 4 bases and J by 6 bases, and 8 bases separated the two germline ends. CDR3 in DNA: TGTGCCAGCAGCCGGGAGTTAAACATTCAGTACTTC. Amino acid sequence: CASSRELNIQYF. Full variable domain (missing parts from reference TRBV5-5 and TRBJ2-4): DAGVTQSPTHLIKTRGQQVTLRCSPISGHKSVSWYQQVLGQGPQFIFQYYEKEERGRGNFPDRFSARQFPNYSSELNVNALLLGDSALYLCASSRELNIQYFGAGTRLSVL.

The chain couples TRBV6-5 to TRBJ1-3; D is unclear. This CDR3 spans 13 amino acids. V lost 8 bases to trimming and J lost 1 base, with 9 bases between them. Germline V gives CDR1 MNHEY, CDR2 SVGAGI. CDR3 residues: CASARDSGNTIYF. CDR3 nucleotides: TGTGCCAGCGCGCGGGATTCTGGAAACACCATATATTTT.

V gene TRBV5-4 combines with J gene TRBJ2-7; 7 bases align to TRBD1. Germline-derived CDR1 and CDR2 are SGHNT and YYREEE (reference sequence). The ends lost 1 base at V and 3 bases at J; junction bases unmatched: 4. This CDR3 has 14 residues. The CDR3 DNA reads TGTGCCAGCAGCTTGAACCGGGACAGCTACGAGCAGTACTTC. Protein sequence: CASSLNRDSYEQYF. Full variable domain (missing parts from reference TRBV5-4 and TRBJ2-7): ETGVTQSPTHLIKTRGQQVTLRCSSQSGHNTVSWYQQALGQGPQFIFQYYREEENGRGNFPPRFSGLQFPNYSSELNVNALELDDSALYLCASSLNRDSYEQYFGPGTRLTVT.

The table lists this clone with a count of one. The CDR3 DNA sequence: TGTGCCAGCGGCCAGGGGCAGAACAATCAGCCCCAGCATTTT. Amino acids: CASGQGQNNQPQHF. This chain links TRBV11-2 with TRBJ1-5; TRBD1 is a possible D gene (6 bases). Trimming pared 8 bases from V and 3 bases from J, leaving 14 bases between. Germline CDR1 is SGHAT and CDR2 is FQNNGV. This CDR3 is 14 amino acids long.

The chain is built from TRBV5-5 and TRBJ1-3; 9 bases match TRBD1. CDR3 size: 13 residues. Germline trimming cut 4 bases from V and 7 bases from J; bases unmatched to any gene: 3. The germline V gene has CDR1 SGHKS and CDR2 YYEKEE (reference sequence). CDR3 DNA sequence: TGTGCCAGCAGCGGCGGACAGGGGAACACCATATATTTT. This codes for CASSGGQGNTIYF. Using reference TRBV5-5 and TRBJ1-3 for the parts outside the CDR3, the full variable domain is DAGVTQSPTHLIKTRGQQVTLRCSPISGHKSVSWYQQVLGQGPQFIFQYYEKEERGRGNFPDRFSARQFPNYSSELNVNALLLGDSALYLCASSGGQGNTIYFGEGSWLTVV.

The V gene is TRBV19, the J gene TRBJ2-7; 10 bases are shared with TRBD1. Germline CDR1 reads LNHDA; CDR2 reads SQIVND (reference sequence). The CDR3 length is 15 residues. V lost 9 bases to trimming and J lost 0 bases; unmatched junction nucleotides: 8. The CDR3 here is CASGSRDRGSYEQYF. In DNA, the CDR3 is TGTGCCAGCGGAAGCCGGGACAGGGGCTCCTACGAGCAGTACTTC.

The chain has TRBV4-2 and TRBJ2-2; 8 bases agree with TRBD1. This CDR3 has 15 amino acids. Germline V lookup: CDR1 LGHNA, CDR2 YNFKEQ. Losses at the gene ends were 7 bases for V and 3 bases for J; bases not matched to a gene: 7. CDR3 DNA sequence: TGTGCCAGCACCCACGGACAGGGTGACACCGGGGAGCTGTTTTTT. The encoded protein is CASTHGQGDTGELFF.

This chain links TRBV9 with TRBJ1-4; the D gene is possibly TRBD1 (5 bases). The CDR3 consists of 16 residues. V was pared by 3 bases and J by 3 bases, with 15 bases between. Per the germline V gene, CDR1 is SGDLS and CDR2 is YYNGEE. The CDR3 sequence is CASSADAGGSNEKLFF. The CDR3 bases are TGTGCCAGCAGCGCAGATGCGGGGGGTTCTAATGAAAAACTGTTTTTT.

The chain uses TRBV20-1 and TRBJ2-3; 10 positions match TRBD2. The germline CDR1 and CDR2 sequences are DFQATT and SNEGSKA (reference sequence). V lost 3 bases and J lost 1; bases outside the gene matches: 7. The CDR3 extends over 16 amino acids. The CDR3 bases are TGCAGTGCTAGTGGGGGTCTAGCGGGGGGCACAGATACGCAGTATTTT. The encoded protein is CSASGGLAGGTDTQYF.

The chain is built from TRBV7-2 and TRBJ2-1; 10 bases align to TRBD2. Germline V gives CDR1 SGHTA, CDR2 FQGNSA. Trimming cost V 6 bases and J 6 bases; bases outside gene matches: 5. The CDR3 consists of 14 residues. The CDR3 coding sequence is TGTGCCAGCAGGCTAGCGGGGGACATCAATGAGCAGTTCTTC. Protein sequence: CASRLAGDINEQFF.

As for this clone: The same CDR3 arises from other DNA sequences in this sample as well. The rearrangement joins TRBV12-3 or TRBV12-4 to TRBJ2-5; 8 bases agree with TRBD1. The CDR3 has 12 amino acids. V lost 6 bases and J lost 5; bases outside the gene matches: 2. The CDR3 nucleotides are TGTGCCAGCAGAAGGACAGGGGAGACCCAGTACTTC. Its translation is CASRRTGETQYF.